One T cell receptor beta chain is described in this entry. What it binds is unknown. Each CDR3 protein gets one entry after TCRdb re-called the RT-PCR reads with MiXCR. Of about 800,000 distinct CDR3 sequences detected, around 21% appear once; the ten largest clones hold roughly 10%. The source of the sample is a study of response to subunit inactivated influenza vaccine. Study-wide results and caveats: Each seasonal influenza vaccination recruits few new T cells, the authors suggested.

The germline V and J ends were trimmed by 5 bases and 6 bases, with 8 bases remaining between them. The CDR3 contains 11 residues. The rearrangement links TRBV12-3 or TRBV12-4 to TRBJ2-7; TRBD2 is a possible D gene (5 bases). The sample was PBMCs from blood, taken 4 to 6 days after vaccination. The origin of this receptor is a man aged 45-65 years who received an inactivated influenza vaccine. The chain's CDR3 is CASSPGSEQYF. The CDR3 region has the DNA TGTGCCAGCAGTCCGGGGTCCGAGCAGTACTTC.